This T cell receptor beta chain was sequenced during a study of T cell repertoires in cytomegalovirus infection. A single record per CDR3 protein comes from TCRdb applying MiXCR to the reads. The sample includes around 120,000 distinct CDR3 sequences, around 25% of them seen just once. Comment on this clonotype: As yet, its antigen is unknown.

CDR3 length: 14 residues. Germline CDR1 is MNHNY and CDR2 is SVGAGI (reference sequence). V lost 2 bases and J lost 0, with 5 bases in between. The receptor's source is a human donor in good health (CMV status not recorded). Some clones in this sample may be carry-over from other donors' samples. The chain joins TRBV6-6 to TRBJ2-4; D remains ambiguous. Specimen: PBMCs, sequenced either directly or after in vitro stimulation (not recorded which). The chain's CDR3 is CASSYDLAKNIQYF. CDR3 DNA: TGTGCCAGCAGTTACGATCTAGCCAAAAACATTCAGTACTTC.